The 16 T cell receptor beta chains listed next were all sequenced from one sample in a study of STAT3 mutations in large granular lymphocyte leukemia. Antigen specificity for these receptors is unknown. Study-wide findings and caveats: At least one immunodominant TCR beta clonotype appeared in every T-cell large granular lymphocyte leukemia patient.

Here immunoSEQ multiplex PCR was the method, and the copy in TCRdb shows in-frame clones only, minus some. Here the sample spans fewer than 9,500 clones, around 70% being singletons. Sample: peripheral blood mononuclear cells. The receptors derive from a middle-aged woman with T-cell large granular lymphocyte leukemia. Some clones in this sample may be carry-over from other donors' samples.

V and J are TRBV5-1 and TRBJ2-1, with 15 bases fitting TRBD2. V shed 3 bases, J shed 0 bases, and the junction held 7 bases outside the gene matches. Germline assignment: CDR1 SGHRS and CDR2 YFSETQ. This CDR3 comprises 19 residues. Here the CDR3 reads CASSSQGLAGGDSYNEQFF. DNA for the CDR3: TGCGCCAGCAGCTCACAGGGACTAGCGGGGGGAGACTCCTACAATGAGCAGTTCTTC.

The genes are TRBV25-1 and TRBJ2-1; D is undetermined. Trimming pared 1 base from V and 8 bases from J, leaving 12 bases between. This CDR3 region has 14 residues. CDR1 is MGHDK, CDR2 SYGVNS, per germline. CDR3 nucleotides: TGTGCCAGCAGTGAATGGTACACCGGCGATGAGCAGTTCTTC. Its translation is CASSEWYTGDEQFF.

This clone was counted between two and nine times. The chain joins TRBV5-1 to TRBJ1-3, with D possibly TRBD1 on 6 matching bases. The CDR3 covers 15 residues. Germline V lookup: CDR1 SGHRS, CDR2 YFSETQ. V was trimmed by 0 bases and J by 1 base, leaving 8 bases between them. CDR3 region: CASSLEGVSGNTIYF. CDR3 bases: TGCGCCAGCAGCTTGGAGGGGGTATCTGGAAACACCATATATTTT.

The chain uses TRBV5-1 and TRBJ1-2; possibly TRBD1 for D (5 bases). The ends were cut back, 2 bases at V and 5 bases at J, with 16 bases in the middle. The CDR3 spans 15 residues. From germline, CDR1 is SGHRS and CDR2 YFSETQ. CDR3 sequence (DNA): TGCGCCAGCAGCTTACAACCGGGGGGAGAATATGGCTACACCTTC. Translation gives CASSLQPGGEYGYTF.

The chain is built from TRBV7-9 and TRBJ2-1; D remains unclear. Trimming cost V 2 bases and J 7 bases, with 12 bases left between them. CDR3 size: 14 residues. Germline values: CDR1 SEHNR, CDR2 FQNEAQ (reference sequence). The CDR3: CASSLSTSRNEQFF. The CDR3 bases are TGTGCCAGCAGCTTATCGACTTCTCGGAATGAGCAGTTCTTC.

V is TRBV5-1 and J is TRBJ1-2; D not certain. The CDR3 length is 15 residues. Deletions cut 1 base from V and 4 bases from J, with 14 bases between. CDR1 is SGHRS and CDR2 is YFSETQ in the germline V gene. The CDR3 sequence is CASSLKEGSGYGYTF. In nucleotides, the CDR3 is TGCGCCAGCAGCTTGAAGGAGGGAAGTGGCTATGGCTACACCTTC.

The genes are TRBV7-9 and TRBJ1-1; D is perhaps TRBD1 (6 bases). The CDR3 contains 16 residues. Trimming took off 3 bases at V and 1 base at J, with 15 bases between the two ends. The V gene's germline CDR1 is SEHNR and CDR2 FQNEAQ (reference sequence). This CDR3 reads CASSFEGVHSNTEAFF. CDR3 DNA: TGTGCCAGCAGCTTTGAGGGGGTCCACTCGAACACTGAAGCTTTCTTT.

This clone was counted a few times. The chain links TRBV7-2 to TRBJ1-1, with 9 bases fitting TRBD1. From germline, CDR1 is SGHTA and CDR2 FQGNSA. The CDR3 is 16 residues long. V lost 0 bases and J lost 4; bases outside the gene matches: 6. The CDR3 DNA is TGTGCCAGCAGCTTAGCTACTAAGGACAGGGGCACTGAAGCTTTCTTT. Protein product: CASSLATKDRGTEAFF.

This chain links TRBV13 with TRBJ2-7; D call uncertain. Per germline, CDR1 PRHDT and CDR2 FYEKMQ (reference sequence). The CDR3 length is 12 residues. V gave up 5 bases and J gave up 5 bases, with 10 bases separating them. CDR3 DNA sequence: TGTGCCAGCAGCCCGGGCGTGGACGAGCAGTACTTC. Residues: CASSPGVDEQYF.

This chain joins TRBV6-5 and TRBJ1-5, with D uncertain. CDR1 MNHEY and CDR2 SVGAGI come from the germline V gene. V dropped 9 bases and J dropped 7 bases, with 13 bases sitting between them. CDR3 length: 12 residues. CDR3 DNA: TGTGCCAGTCGGTCGGGGTCCCAGCCCCAGCATTTT. The encoded protein is CASRSGSQPQHF.

This chain joins TRBV30 and TRBJ1-4; TRBD1 might be the D (5 bases). V was cut by 1 base and J by 4 bases, with 10 bases left in between. Germline CDR1 is GTSNPN and CDR2 is SVGIG (reference sequence). The CDR3 has 14 residues. This CDR3 reads CAWSEGESNEKLFF. The CDR3 nucleotides are TGTGCCTGGAGTGAAGGGGAAAGTAATGAAAAACTGTTTTTT. Full variable domain (remainder filled in from reference TRBV30 and TRBJ1-4): SQTIHQWPATLVQPVGSPLSLECTVEGTSNPNLYWYRQAAGRGLQLLFYSVGIGQISSEVPQNLSASRPQDRQFILSSKKLLLSDSGFYLCAWSEGESNEKLFFGSGTQLSVL.

This chain uses TRBV5-1 with TRBJ2-5; 10 bases fit TRBD2. CDR1 and CDR2 from the germline V gene are SGHRS and YFSETQ. J was trimmed by 4 bases and V by 10 bases; bases with no gene match: 22. The length of the CDR3 is 18 residues. DNA for the CDR3: TGCGCCGGGAGGAAAGGACTAGCGGAGCCGACGGCGGCAGAGACCCAGTACTTC. Amino acids: CAGRKGLAEPTAAETQYF.

This chain links TRBV29-1 with TRBJ2-7; TRBD1 agrees at 9 bases. Looked up from germline, CDR1 is SQVTM and CDR2 is ANQGSEA. The CDR3 has 13 amino acids. V was pared by 5 bases and J by 7 bases, with 9 bases of the junction left unmatched. The CDR3, as DNA: TGCAGCGTTTACGGGACAGGGTATGGGGAGCAGTACTTC. This translates into CSVYGTGYGEQYF.

A few counts support this clone. The chain has TRBV5-1 and TRBJ1-6; TRBD1 aligns across 8 bases. The CDR3 totals 15 residues. Germline trimming cut 3 bases from V and 9 bases from J; bases unmatched to any gene: 8. Germline V lookup: CDR1 SGHRS, CDR2 YFSETQ. CDR3 DNA: TGCGCCAGCAGCTCGTTACAGGGGGGAGGTTCACCCCTCCACTTT. The encoded protein is CASSSLQGGGSPLHF.

By share, this clone counts as medium-sized. The V call is TRBV7-8, the J call TRBJ1-2; 8 bases are shared with TRBD1. CDR1 SGHVS and CDR2 FQNEAQ come from the germline V gene. V gave up 5 bases and J gave up 9 bases; unmatched junction bases: 11. This CDR3 contains 14 residues. The CDR3 nucleotides read TGTGCCAGCAGCCTACCTGGGACAGGAATGAGCTACACCTTC. It translates to CASSLPGTGMSYTF.

CDR3 region: CASSQGRASEEGYTF. The CDR3 region has the DNA TGTGCCAGCAGCCAAGGGAGGGCCTCGGAGGAGGGCTACACCTTC. J is TRBJ1-2 and V is TRBV4-2; D gene uncertain. Between the trimmed V and J ends, which lost 1 base and 8 bases, there was a span of 17 bases. The CDR3 consists of 15 residues. Germline CDR1 is LGHNA and CDR2 is YNFKEQ.